One sample yielded the 14 T cell receptor beta chains listed below, sequenced in a study of patients and donors after allogeneic stem cell transplantation. Each CDR3 protein is one row after TCRdb ran MiXCR on the RT-PCR reads. The sample contains 190,000 or so distinct CDR3 sequences, around 40% of which appear only once. Sequenced material: blood, either unsorted or a sorted T cell fraction (not recorded which). Receptors were obtained from a human donor who was either an allogeneic HSCT recipient or a stem cell or donor lymphocyte infusion donor (not recorded which). It is not recorded whose cells these are; they may come from a transplant donor.

A few counts support this clonotype. The chain carries TRBV12-3 or TRBV12-4 and TRBJ2-1; 13 nucleotides align to TRBD2. The CDR3 runs to 16 residues. The V and J ends lost 2 bases and 7 bases, in that order; junction bases with no gene match: 5. The CDR3 is CASSLRTSGGLNEQFF. The CDR3 DNA is TGTGCCAGCAGTTTACGGACTAGCGGGGGATTAAATGAGCAGTTCTTC.

This rearrangement joins TRBV20-1 to TRBJ1-1; D perhaps matches TRBD1 (6 bases). The CDR3 contains 14 residues. CDR1 and CDR2 (germline): DFQATT, SNEGSKA (reference sequence). V was clipped by 0 bases and J by 4 bases, with 12 bases between them. CDR3 amino acids: CSAREAGGATEAFF. The CDR3 nucleotides read TGCAGTGCTAGAGAGGCGGGGGGGGCCACTGAAGCTTTCTTT.

The sample holds a few counts of this clonotype. This chain connects TRBV12-3 or TRBV12-4 to TRBJ1-5; tentative D call: TRBD1 (6 bases). CDR3 length equals 16 residues. With 7 bases removed from V and 4 bases from J, the gap between germline ends came to 20 bases. The CDR3 reads CASTPGGGGFNQPQHF. The CDR3 bases are TGTGCCAGCACCCCCGGAGGGGGGGGGTTTAATCAGCCCCAGCATTTT.

This clonotype was seen just once. The chain links TRBV7-2 to TRBJ1-2; a weak D match, TRBD1 (6 bases). The CDR3 is made up of 14 amino acids. The ends were cut back, 4 bases at V and 4 bases at J, with 13 bases in the middle. Per the germline V gene, CDR1 is SGHTA and CDR2 is FQGNSA. CDR3 sequence (DNA): TGTGCCAGCAGCTATTCCGGGACAACCTATGGCTACACCTTC. Protein product: CASSYSGTTYGYTF.

Only a few counts were recorded for this clonotype. The V and J genes are TRBV6-4 and TRBJ1-5, with unresolved D. The CDR3 has 13 residues. Trimming removed 8 bases at V and 3 bases at J, with 11 bases between. Germline V gene data show CDR1 as MRHNA and CDR2 as SNTAGT. CDR3 loop: CASSDGYNQPQHF. CDR3 coding DNA: TGTGCCAGCTCCGACGGATACAATCAGCCCCAGCATTTT.

The sample holds a few counts of this clonotype. V and J are TRBV7-3 and TRBJ1-6; D is unresolved. The V gene's germline CDR1 is SGHTA and CDR2 FQGTGA. The CDR3 runs 14 residues. V dropped 5 bases and J dropped 2 bases, with 7 bases sitting between them. Written as DNA, the CDR3 is TGTGCCAGCAGCCATGGTCCCTATAATTCACCCCTCCACTTT. This sequence encodes CASSHGPYNSPLHF.

This clonotype was recorded a few times. This sequence joins TRBV30 and TRBJ1-1, with 10 bases fitting TRBD1. Trimming took 8 bases from V and 6 from J; bases not matched to a gene: 9. From germline, CDR1 is GTSNPN and CDR2 SVGIG (reference sequence). The length of the CDR3 is 13 residues. The CDR3 is CAGGTGEGAEAFF. DNA for the CDR3: TGTGCCGGGGGGACAGGGGAAGGTGCTGAAGCTTTCTTT.

The chain joins TRBV6-6 to TRBJ2-7, with a weak D call TRBD1 (6 bases). Trimming left V 2 bases short and J 5 bases short, with 13 bases between. The germline CDR1 and CDR2 sequences are MNHNY and SVGAGI (reference sequence). CDR3 length equals 14 residues. CDR3 sequence reads: CASSYVGAVDEQYF. The CDR3, as DNA: TGTGCCAGCAGTTACGTGGGGGCCGTGGACGAGCAGTACTTC.

To note about this clonotype: The junction and the germline gene differ at one end; a read error may be behind it. V gene TRBV5-5 combines with J gene TRBJ1-5, with D possibly matching TRBD1 (6 bases). CDR1 and CDR2 from the germline V gene are SGHKS and YYEKEE (reference sequence). CDR3 length: 15 residues. The CDR3 sequence: CASNLDSSRNQPQHF. DNA for the CDR3: TGTGCCAGCAACTTGGACAGCTCCCGCAATCAGCCCCAGCATTTT.

The DNA of the CDR3 is TGCGCCAGCAGCCAAGGGAGGGCCGGGGTAGATACGCAGTATTTT. Amino acid sequence: CASSQGRAGVDTQYF. The chain employs TRBV4-3 and TRBJ2-3; a possible D gene is TRBD2 (6 bases). V dropped 1 base and J dropped 5 bases, with 13 bases sitting between them. This CDR3 has 15 residues. CDR1 and CDR2 from the germline V gene are LGHNA and YSLEER.

This clonotype has only one observation. The chain recombines TRBV6-5 with TRBJ1-6; TRBD1 agrees at 8 bases. The length of the CDR3 is 15 residues. From germline, CDR1 is MNHEY and CDR2 SVGAGI. V trimming: 0 bases; J trimming: 9 bases; junction bases outside the gene matches: 4. CDR3 coding DNA: TGTGCCAGCAGTTACTCCAACAGGGGGTCTTCACCCCTCCACTTT. Its protein is CASSYSNRGSSPLHF.

This clonotype has more than one count but fewer than ten. J is TRBJ1-1 and V is TRBV12-3 or TRBV12-4, with D uncertain. V was clipped by 6 bases and J by 4 bases, with 9 bases between them. The CDR3 runs 12 residues. CDR3 loop: CASSQWGTEAFF. Written as DNA, the CDR3 is TGTGCCAGCAGCCAGTGGGGCACTGAAGCTTTCTTT.

For this clonotype: Relative to the germline gene, one junction end is altered; a read error may explain this. The chain recombines TRBV18 with TRBJ2-5; perhaps TRBD1 as D (5 bases). Germline CDR1 and CDR2: KGHSH and LQKENI. CDR3 length: 15 residues. The CDR3 DNA reads as TGTGCCAGCTCACCCCAGACAGCAACGCAAGGGACCCAGTACTTC. Translating it yields CASSPQTATQGTQYF. Looking up the rest from reference TRBV18 and TRBJ2-5 gives the full variable domain: NAGVMQNPRHLVRRRGQEARLRCSPMKGHSHVYWYRQLPEEGLKFMVYLQKENIIDESGMPKERFSAEFPKEGPSILRIQQVVRGDSAAYFCASSPQTATQGTQYFGPGTRLLVL.

The chain couples TRBV4-1 to TRBJ1-5; unclear D gene. With 4 bases removed from V and 5 bases from J, the gap between germline ends came to 18 bases. The V gene's germline CDR1 is MGHRA and CDR2 YSYEKL. This CDR3 has 16 amino acids. This CDR3 reads CASSPYVHSRDQPQHF. Written as DNA, the CDR3 is TGCGCCAGCAGCCCGTACGTTCACAGTCGGGATCAGCCCCAGCATTTT.